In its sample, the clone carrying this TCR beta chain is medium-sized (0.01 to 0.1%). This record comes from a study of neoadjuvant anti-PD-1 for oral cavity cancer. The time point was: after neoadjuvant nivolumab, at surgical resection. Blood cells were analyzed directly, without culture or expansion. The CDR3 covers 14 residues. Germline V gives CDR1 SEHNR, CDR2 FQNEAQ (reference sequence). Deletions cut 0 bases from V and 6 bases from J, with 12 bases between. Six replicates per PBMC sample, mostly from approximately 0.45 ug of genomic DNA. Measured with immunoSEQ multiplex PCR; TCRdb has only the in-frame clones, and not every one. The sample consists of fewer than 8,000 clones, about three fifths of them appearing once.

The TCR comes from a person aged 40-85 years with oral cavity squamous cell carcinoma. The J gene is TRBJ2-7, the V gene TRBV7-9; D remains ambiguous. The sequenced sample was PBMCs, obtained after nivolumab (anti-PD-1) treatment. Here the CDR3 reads CASSLAGRASEQYF. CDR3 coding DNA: TGTGCCAGCAGCTTAGCTGGTAGGGCGAGCGAGCAGTACTTC.